These T cell receptor beta chains were read from a single sample in a study of cytomegalovirus exposure and HLA in healthy donors. TCRdb's copy holds only in-frame clones and misses some; the assay was immunoSEQ multiplex PCR. The table lists 100,000 to 150,000 clones, around 80% of them singletons. The sequencing sample was made of PBMCs. The receptor set was obtained from a woman aged 18-29 years in good health and CMV-seronegative. Each CDR3 is given with its conserved first and last residue. Fields, in order: clone size, J gene, V gene, D gene, CDR3 protein, CDR3 DNA. A D gene is named only where the DNA matches it firmly. Not all rows give a size; the values are once, few, many and, for expanded clones, a class.

abundance: once
j_gene: TRBJ2-2
v_gene: TRBV11-3
d_gene: TRBD2
CDR3aa: CASSLPTSGRRATGELFF
CDR3nt: TGTGCCAGCAGCCTTCCGACTAGCGGGAGGCGGGCAACCGGGGAGCTGTTTTTT

abundance: NA
j_gene: TRBJ2-1
v_gene: TRBV7-7
d_gene: TRBD2
CDR3aa: CASSPGTSGTKQFF
CDR3nt: TGTGCCAGCAGCCCCGGGACTAGCGGGACTAAGCAGTTCTTC

abundance: once
j_gene: TRBJ2-5
v_gene: TRBV5-4
d_gene: NA
CDR3aa: CASSSLLPATKKTQYF
CDR3nt: TGTGCCAGCAGCAGTCTCCTTCCGGCGACAAAAAAGACCCAGTACTTC

abundance: NA
j_gene: TRBJ2-7
v_gene: TRBV5-1
d_gene: TRBD1
CDR3aa: CASSPGDRSYEQYF
CDR3nt: TGCGCCAGCAGCCCGGGGGACAGGTCCTACGAGCAGTACTTC

abundance: NA
j_gene: TRBJ1-2
v_gene: TRBV18
d_gene: TRBD1
CDR3aa: CASSTGEDGYTF
CDR3nt: TGTGCCAGCTCAACAGGGGAGGATGGCTACACCTTC

abundance: few
j_gene: TRBJ1-4
v_gene: TRBV18
d_gene: TRBD1
CDR3aa: CASSPLKTGGDEKLFF
CDR3nt: TGTGCCAGCTCACCCCTTAAGACAGGGGGCGACGAAAAACTGTTTTTT

abundance: NA
j_gene: TRBJ2-5
v_gene: TRBV7-8
d_gene: NA
CDR3aa: CASSLKRELTPSRQYF
CDR3nt: TGTGCCAGCAGCTTAAAGAGGGAACTTACGCCATCCCGGCAGTACTTC

abundance: NA
j_gene: TRBJ1-1
v_gene: TRBV6-1
d_gene: NA
CDR3aa: CASSLPRDSNTEAFF
CDR3nt: TGTGCCAGCAGTCTCCCGAGAGACTCCAACACTGAAGCTTTCTTT

abundance: NA
j_gene: TRBJ1-2
v_gene: TRBV7-2
d_gene: NA
CDR3aa: CASSFDIGYGYTF
CDR3nt: TGTGCCAGCAGCTTCGACATCGGCTATGGCTACACCTTC

abundance: NA
j_gene: TRBJ2-2
v_gene: TRBV6-5
d_gene: TRBD1
CDR3aa: CASSPGGYDTGELFF
CDR3nt: TGTGCCAGCAGTCCAGGGGGCTATGACACCGGGGAGCTGTTTTTT

abundance: NA
j_gene: TRBJ2-5
v_gene: TRBV29-1
d_gene: NA
CDR3aa: CSALSRRQETQYF
CDR3nt: TGCAGCGCGCTCTCCCGGAGACAAGAGACCCAGTACTTC

abundance: NA
j_gene: TRBJ1-1
v_gene: TRBV5-6
d_gene: NA
CDR3aa: CASSLAGEGNTEAFF
CDR3nt: TGTGCCAGCAGCTTGGCGGGGGAGGGGAACACTGAAGCTTTCTTT

abundance: NA
j_gene: TRBJ2-4
v_gene: TRBV7-9
d_gene: NA
CDR3aa: CATLWVRGNKNIQYF
CDR3nt: TGTGCCACCCTTTGGGTTAGAGGGAACAAAAACATTCAGTACTTC

abundance: NA
j_gene: TRBJ2-7
v_gene: TRBV5-4
d_gene: NA
CDR3aa: CASSFSGRSSYEQYF
CDR3nt: TGTGCCAGCAGTTTTAGTGGTCGGAGCTCCTACGAGCAGTACTTC

abundance: once
j_gene: TRBJ2-1
v_gene: TRBV30
d_gene: NA
CDR3aa: CAWSETRTGEQFF
CDR3nt: TGTGCCTGGAGTGAGACTAGGACGGGTGAGCAGTTCTTC

abundance: few
j_gene: TRBJ1-2
v_gene: TRBV10-3
d_gene: TRBD1
CDR3aa: CAISELPGQGGYTF
CDR3nt: TGTGCCATCAGTGAGCTACCGGGACAGGGAGGCTACACCTTC

abundance: few
j_gene: TRBJ2-7
v_gene: TRBV6-6
d_gene: NA
CDR3aa: CASSPAGELYEQYF
CDR3nt: TGTGCCAGCAGTCCGGCCGGGGAGCTCTACGAGCAGTACTTC

abundance: NA
j_gene: TRBJ2-7
v_gene: TRBV6-5
d_gene: TRBD2
CDR3aa: CASSSLGTSSYEQYF
CDR3nt: TGTGCCAGCAGTTCCCTTGGGACTAGCTCCTACGAGCAGTACTTC

abundance: NA
j_gene: TRBJ1-4
v_gene: TRBV9
d_gene: NA
CDR3aa: CASSLAGGAGEKLFF
CDR3nt: TGTGCCAGCAGCCTAGCCGGGGGGGCTGGAGAAAAACTGTTTTTT

abundance: NA
j_gene: TRBJ2-1
v_gene: TRBV2
d_gene: NA
CDR3aa: CASSPRPLGEQFF
CDR3nt: TGTGCCAGCAGCCCAAGACCACTAGGTGAGCAGTTCTTC

abundance: NA
j_gene: TRBJ2-5
v_gene: TRBV5-1
d_gene: NA
CDR3aa: CASSSGLIIRETQYF
CDR3nt: TGCGCCAGCAGCTCGGGACTCATAATCCGAGAGACCCAGTACTTC

abundance: NA
j_gene: TRBJ2-5
v_gene: TRBV18
d_gene: TRBD1
CDR3aa: CASSPPGTEETQYF
CDR3nt: TGTGCCAGCTCACCACCGGGGACAGAAGAGACCCAGTACTTC

abundance: NA
j_gene: TRBJ1-2
v_gene: TRBV7-8
d_gene: NA
CDR3aa: CASSLGPGYGYTF
CDR3nt: TGTGCCAGCAGCTTAGGCCCGGGGTATGGCTACACCTTC

abundance: NA
j_gene: TRBJ2-7
v_gene: TRBV2
d_gene: TRBD2
CDR3aa: CASSVLAGVEQYF
CDR3nt: TGTGCCAGCAGTGTTCTAGCGGGAGTCGAGCAGTACTTC

abundance: NA
j_gene: TRBJ2-3
v_gene: TRBV10-3
d_gene: TRBD2
CDR3aa: CATRGLAGDTQYF
CDR3nt: TGTGCCACTAGAGGACTAGCGGGGGATACGCAGTATTTT

abundance: NA
j_gene: TRBJ2-7
v_gene: TRBV19
d_gene: TRBD2
CDR3aa: CASSTGGEQYF
CDR3nt: TGTGCCAGTAGTACGGGAGGCGAGCAGTACTTC

abundance: few
j_gene: TRBJ1-1
v_gene: TRBV5-1
d_gene: TRBD1
CDR3aa: CASTLTGVNTEAFF
CDR3nt: TGCGCCAGCACCTTGACAGGGGTCAACACTGAAGCTTTCTTT

abundance: NA
j_gene: TRBJ2-2
v_gene: TRBV30
d_gene: TRBD1
CDR3aa: CAWRRGQNTGELFF
CDR3nt: TGTGCCTGGAGGAGGGGGCAGAACACCGGGGAGCTGTTTTTT

abundance: NA
j_gene: TRBJ2-5
v_gene: TRBV6-5
d_gene: TRBD2
CDR3aa: CASSLWAGGGETQYF
CDR3nt: TGTGCCAGCAGTCTTTGGGCGGGAGGCGGGGAGACCCAGTACTTC

abundance: NA
j_gene: TRBJ2-7
v_gene: TRBV6-1
d_gene: NA
CDR3aa: CASSEAEPRSSYEQYF
CDR3nt: TGTGCCAGCAGTGAAGCGGAGCCCCGGAGCTCCTACGAGCAGTACTTC

abundance: NA
j_gene: TRBJ2-2
v_gene: TRBV7-8
d_gene: TRBD1
CDR3aa: CASSFRDRPTGELFF
CDR3nt: TGTGCCAGCAGCTTCCGGGACAGGCCCACCGGGGAGCTGTTTTTT

abundance: NA
j_gene: TRBJ2-6
v_gene: TRBV5-1
d_gene: NA
CDR3aa: CASSSAGTGANVLTF
CDR3nt: TGCGCCAGCAGCTCGGCGGGTACCGGGGCCAACGTCCTGACTTTC

abundance: NA
j_gene: TRBJ2-5
v_gene: TRBV29-1
d_gene: NA
CDR3aa: CSVVRETQYF
CDR3nt: TGCAGCGTTGTTAGAGAGACCCAGTACTTC

abundance: NA
j_gene: TRBJ2-1
v_gene: TRBV15
d_gene: NA
CDR3aa: CATSRDRASQSTSAPIGEQFF
CDR3nt: TGTGCCACCAGCAGAGATCGAGCTAGCCAATCCACCTCGGCCCCAATCGGCGAGCAGTTCTTC

abundance: NA
j_gene: TRBJ2-1
v_gene: TRBV5-1
d_gene: NA
CDR3aa: CASSLVEFTYNEQFF
CDR3nt: TGCGCCAGCAGCTTGGTTGAGTTTACCTACAATGAGCAGTTCTTC

abundance: NA
j_gene: TRBJ2-7
v_gene: TRBV5-1
d_gene: NA
CDR3aa: CASSLAGGLAKGEQYF
CDR3nt: TGCGCCAGCAGCTTGGCCGGAGGACTTGCGAAGGGCGAGCAGTACTTC

abundance: NA
j_gene: TRBJ2-7
v_gene: TRBV5-5
d_gene: NA
CDR3aa: CASSLIATAYYEQYF
CDR3nt: TGTGCCAGCAGCTTAATTGCGACTGCCTACTACGAGCAGTACTTC

abundance: NA
j_gene: TRBJ1-2
v_gene: TRBV5-6
d_gene: TRBD1
CDR3aa: CASSLSGGYGYTF
CDR3nt: TGTGCCAGCAGCTTGTCAGGGGGATATGGCTACACCTTC

abundance: NA
j_gene: TRBJ2-3
v_gene: TRBV6-1
d_gene: NA
CDR3aa: CASSEPGTDTQYF
CDR3nt: TGTGCCAGCAGTGAACCGGGCACAGATACGCAGTATTTT

abundance: NA
j_gene: TRBJ2-2
v_gene: TRBV4-2
d_gene: TRBD2
CDR3aa: CASRSSGSDTGELFF
CDR3nt: TGTGCCAGTCGTAGTAGCGGGAGTGACACCGGGGAGCTGTTTTTT

abundance: once
j_gene: TRBJ2-3
v_gene: TRBV5-1
d_gene: NA
CDR3aa: CASSPGGQGGTQYF
CDR3nt: TGCGCCAGCAGCCCTGGAGGGCAGGGGGGTACGCAGTATTTT

abundance: NA
j_gene: TRBJ2-7
v_gene: TRBV2
d_gene: TRBD2
CDR3aa: CASTSTSGRAYEQYF
CDR3nt: TGTGCCAGCACTTCGACTAGCGGGAGAGCGTACGAGCAGTACTTC

abundance: NA
j_gene: TRBJ1-5
v_gene: TRBV6-1
d_gene: NA
CDR3aa: CASSEAHRVGQPQHF
CDR3nt: TGTGCCAGCAGTGAAGCTCACAGGGTTGGGCAGCCCCAGCATTTT

abundance: NA
j_gene: TRBJ2-7
v_gene: TRBV2
d_gene: TRBD2
CDR3aa: CASSSSGSLGQYF
CDR3nt: TGTGCCAGCAGTTCTAGCGGGAGCCTCGGTCAGTACTTC

abundance: NA
j_gene: TRBJ2-4
v_gene: TRBV7-2
d_gene: TRBD2
CDR3aa: CASSPGGSYKNIQYF
CDR3nt: TGTGCCAGCAGCCCGGGGGGTAGCTACAAAAACATTCAGTACTTC